The 10 T cell receptor beta chains listed next were all sequenced from one sample in a study of cytomegalovirus exposure and HLA in healthy donors. The PCR was carried out with 60 Vbeta primers and 13 Jbeta primers. The assay was immunoSEQ multiplex PCR, and TCRdb's table has in-frame clones only and misses some. This listing includes 180,000 or so clones. Sequencing used PBMCs. The source of these receptors is a boy younger than 18 in good health and CMV-seronegative.

This chain joins TRBV29-1 and TRBJ2-3; 7 bases map to TRBD2. With 7 bases clipped from V and 6 bases from J, the junction kept 7 bases outside the gene matches. The CDR3 runs 12 residues. CDR1 SQVTM and CDR2 ANQGSEA come from the germline V gene. The CDR3 region is CSGLQGGDTQYF. DNA for the CDR3: TGCAGCGGCCTCCAGGGAGGGGATACGCAGTATTTT.

The genes are TRBV5-4 and TRBJ2-1, with no clear D. Germline CDR1 and CDR2: SGHNT and YYREEE (reference sequence). The CDR3 sequence is 18 residues long. V dropped 0 bases and J dropped 0 bases, with 16 bases sitting between them. The CDR3 DNA sequence: TGTGCCAGCAGCTTGGTGCCTTTGAGCTCTAGCTCCTACAATGAGCAGTTCTTC. Translation gives CASSLVPLSSSSYNEQFF. Filled out from reference TRBV5-4 and TRBJ2-1, the complete variable domain reads ETGVTQSPTHLIKTRGQQVTLRCSSQSGHNTVSWYQQALGQGPQFIFQYYREEENGRGNFPPRFSGLQFPNYSSELNVNALELDDSALYLCASSLVPLSSSSYNEQFFGPGTRLTVL.

The chain employs TRBV5-1 and TRBJ2-6, with 10 bases that match TRBD1. J lost 0 bases, V lost 8 bases, and 11 bases had no gene match. Germline assignment: CDR1 SGHRS and CDR2 YFSETQ. The CDR3 extends over 18 amino acids. The CDR3 loop is CASALRQGASSGANVLTF. The CDR3 bases are TGCGCCAGTGCCCTCCGACAGGGGGCGTCCTCTGGGGCCAACGTCCTGACTTTC.

The chain joins TRBV30 to TRBJ2-2, with TRBD1 matching 10 bases. CDR1 and CDR2 from the germline V gene are GTSNPN and SVGIG (reference sequence). The CDR3 spans 15 residues. J was trimmed by 4 bases and V by 3 bases; bases with no gene match: 5. The CDR3 loop is CAWRTGGVITGELFF. Here the CDR3 DNA reads TGTGCCTGGAGGACAGGGGGCGTAATCACCGGGGAGCTGTTTTTT.

The CDR3 spells CASSQVRGNQPQHF. CDR3 bases: TGCGCCAGCAGCCAAGTGCGGGGAAATCAGCCCCAGCATTTT. The chain links TRBV4-3 to TRBJ1-5; no reliable D call. CDR1 and CDR2 (germline): LGHNA, YSLEER. Trimming left V 1 base short and J 4 bases short, with 8 bases between. The CDR3 is 14 amino acids.

V is TRBV5-4 and J is TRBJ2-3, with 8 positions matching TRBD1. This CDR3 has 12 residues. The germline CDR1 and CDR2 sequences are SGHNT and YYREEE (reference sequence). J gave up 14 bases and V 4 bases, and 9 bases lay outside the gene matches. The CDR3: CASSPGAGGSYF. The DNA of the CDR3 is TGTGCCAGCAGCCCGGGGGCAGGGGGCTCGTATTTT.

This rearrangement joins TRBV7-2 to TRBJ1-1; the D gene is possibly TRBD1 (6 bases). CDR1 is SGHTA, CDR2 FQGNSA, per germline. Trimming left V 5 bases short and J 6 bases short, with 25 bases between. This CDR3 spans 17 amino acids. The CDR3 DNA sequence: TGTGCCAGCAGCCCCCGACCCGGGACACTCAAAGGGGCTGAAGCTTTCTTT. This sequence encodes CASSPRPGTLKGAEAFF.

The chain uses TRBV7-3 and TRBJ2-2; maybe TRBD1 (6 bases). Germline lookup yields CDR1 SGHTA and CDR2 FQGTGA. Trimming left V 2 bases short and J 6 bases short, with 13 bases between. This CDR3 comprises 15 residues. The CDR3 here is CASSLSRTVPGELFF. The CDR3 DNA reads TGTGCCAGCAGCTTATCAAGGACAGTACCCGGGGAGCTGTTTTTT.

The chain is built from TRBV11-2 and TRBJ2-2, with TRBD1 as a possible D gene (6 bases). V was pared by 5 bases and J by 5 bases, with 15 bases between. The CDR3 has 15 residues. Germline values: CDR1 SGHAT, CDR2 FQNNGV. The CDR3 coding sequence is TGTGCCAGCAGCCCCCTCCAGGGGCGAACCGGGGAGCTGTTTTTT. This gives the protein CASSPLQGRTGELFF.

The chain couples TRBV4-2 to TRBJ2-1; TRBD1 aligns across 8 bases. V lost 4 bases to trimming and J lost 6 bases; unmatched junction nucleotides: 2. Germline assignment: CDR1 LGHNA and CDR2 YNFKEQ. There are 13 residues in the CDR3. The CDR3 sequence is CASSPGTGNEQFF. DNA of the CDR3: TGTGCCAGCAGCCCGGGGACAGGCAATGAGCAGTTCTTC.